What follows are 29 T cell receptor beta chains derived from one specimen sequenced in a study of spatial heterogeneity in lung cancer (dated by TCRdb to about 2019). The protocol used for the library was 5' RACE. TCRdb records NextSeq 500 as the sequencer. In TCRdb, the public reads were trimmed at Q25 with fastp and aligned with MiXCR, with productive beta chains retained. A single entry per CDR3 protein holds the most common genes and DNA from its merged rows. The sample table contains approximately 13,000 distinct CDR3 sequences; only one count was recorded for under 6% of them. The top ten hold less than 25% of the sample. Their target antigens are unknown. This sample's time point label indicates: sample taken at primary tumor resection. Here is what the overall study found, with its caveats: A correlation was observed between the number of expanded intratumoral alpha and beta TCRs and the tumor nonsynonymous mutation count.

Sequenced material: lung tumor tissue, taken at surgery. The receptors shown here come from a male donor with early-stage non-small cell lung cancer.

In its sample, this clonotype was seen once. A read error may explain this, as a much larger clone is one base away. The rearrangement joins TRBV3-1 to TRBJ1-1; the D gene is possibly TRBD1 (5 bases). The CDR3 length is 14 residues. CDR1 and CDR2 from the germline V gene are LGHDT and YNNKEL (reference sequence). The CDR3 DNA is TGTGTCAGCAGCCTCCGGGACTTGAACACTGAAGCTTTCTTT. It codes for CVSSLRDLNTEAFF.

This clonotype was recorded many times. This rearrangement joins TRBV12-3 or TRBV12-4 to TRBJ1-5; TRBD1 matches 9 bases. The CDR3 runs to 17 residues. V shed 6 bases, J shed 3 bases, and the junction held 12 bases outside the gene matches. The CDR3 protein is CASSRTTGGGDNQPQHF. In DNA form, the CDR3 reads TGTGCCAGCAGCCGCACGACAGGGGGGGGTGACAATCAGCCCCAGCATTTT.

As concerns this clonotype: A much larger clone lies a single base off, so this may be a read error. The CDR3 loop is CDSSFGTRPQHF. The CDR3 DNA is TGTGACAGCAGTTTTGGGACTCGGCCCCAGCATTTT. The V call is TRBV28, the J call TRBJ1-5, with D possibly being TRBD1 (5 bases). From germline, CDR1 is MDHEN and CDR2 SYDVKM. This CDR3 is 12 amino acids long.

This clonotype was observed a handful of times. J is TRBJ2-5 and V is TRBV29-1; 7 bases match TRBD2. CDR3 length: 14 residues. The V segment lost 3 bases and the J segment 4 bases; nucleotides outside the gene matches: 8. Germline V gene data show CDR1 as SQVTM and CDR2 as ANQGSEA. The CDR3 protein is CSVDIGGKGETQYF. In DNA form, the CDR3 reads TGCAGCGTTGACATCGGGGGGAAAGGAGAGACCCAGTACTTC.

This clonotype showed up just a few times. The V gene is TRBV20-1, the J gene TRBJ1-5; no clear D gene. Germline V gives CDR1 DFQATT, CDR2 SNEGSKA (reference sequence). V dropped 6 bases and J dropped 5 bases, with 5 bases sitting between them. CDR3 length equals 10 residues. CDR3 amino acids: CSAGHQPQHF. DNA for the CDR3: TGCAGTGCAGGACATCAGCCCCAGCATTTT.

This clonotype counts as medium-sized (0.01 to 0.1%). This sequence joins TRBV11-2 and TRBJ2-7; TRBD1 matches at 7 bases. V dropped 0 bases and J dropped 1; count of bases not matched to a gene: 3. CDR3 length: 15 residues. Germline CDR1 is SGHAT and CDR2 is FQNNGV. The CDR3 region is CASSLDSGGSYEQYF. CDR3 sequence (DNA): TGTGCCAGCAGCTTAGATTCAGGGGGATCCTACGAGCAGTACTTC.

This clonotype was recorded at least ten times. J is TRBJ2-6 and V is TRBV6-5; 7 bases fit TRBD1. The CDR3 is made up of 16 amino acids. The germline V gene encodes CDR1 MNHEY and CDR2 SVGAGI. The V segment lost 2 bases and the J segment 1 base; nucleotides outside the gene matches: 2. In DNA, the CDR3 is TGTGCCAGCAGTTACGAGACAGGGTCTGGGGCCAACGTCCTGACTTTC. Its protein is CASSYETGSGANVLTF.

In its sample, this clonotype was seen many times. The J gene is TRBJ2-6, the V gene TRBV15, with 7 nucleotides matching TRBD2. This CDR3 spans 21 amino acids. Trimming took 3 bases from V and 0 from J; bases not matched to a gene: 17. Per germline, CDR1 LNHNV and CDR2 YYDKDF (reference sequence). CDR3 DNA: TGTGCCACCAGCAGGGGCCCCAACGCCAGCGGGACCTTCTCTGGGGCCAACGTCCTGACTTTC. The encoded protein is CATSRGPNASGTFSGANVLTF.

This clonotype showed up many times. The CDR3 coding sequence is TGTGCCAGCAGTTCACTCTATAGGGAGGAGGGCTACACCTTC. As protein: CASSSLYREEGYTF. The chain couples TRBV28 to TRBJ1-2, with D unclear. CDR1 MDHEN and CDR2 SYDVKM come from the germline V gene. The length of the CDR3 is 14 residues. V was shortened by 4 bases and J by 8 bases, with 17 bases between the two germline ends.

This clonotype has at least ten counts. The rearrangement uses TRBV28 and TRBJ2-7; tentatively, D is TRBD2 (5 bases). The CDR3 runs to 12 residues. CDR1 MDHEN and CDR2 SYDVKM come from the germline V gene. V was clipped by 7 bases and J by 5 bases, with 12 bases between them. CDR3 protein: CASTHTRDEQYF. The CDR3 nucleotides read TGTGCCAGCACCCACACGAGGGACGAGCAGTACTTC.

This clonotype appeared many times. The chain is built from TRBV7-6 and TRBJ1-1; D gene uncertain. The germline CDR1 and CDR2 sequences are SGHVS and FNYEAQ. Trimming cost V 1 base and J 1 base, with 4 bases left between them. The CDR3 is 13 residues long. The CDR3 loop reads CASSLDENTEAFF. The CDR3 DNA sequence: TGTGCCAGCAGCTTAGATGAGAACACTGAAGCTTTCTTT.

This clonotype came up a few times. The chain is built from TRBV6-2 or TRBV6-3 and TRBJ1-5; D is possibly TRBD1 (6 bases). Deletions cut 3 bases from V and 0 bases from J, with 15 bases between. CDR1 and CDR2 from the germline V gene are MNHEY and SVGEGT. This CDR3 has 17 residues. The DNA of the CDR3 is TGTGCCAGCAGTTATCAAAACAGGGCCTATAGCAATCAGCCCCAGCATTTT. Its protein is CASSYQNRAYSNQPQHF.

This clonotype was recorded at least ten times. The chain recombines TRBV5-6 with TRBJ1-3, with D perhaps TRBD1 (5 bases). Germline lookup yields CDR1 SGHDT and CDR2 YYEEEE. Trimming removed 6 bases from V and 4 bases from J, with 14 bases in between. The CDR3 loop spans 14 amino acids. The CDR3 region has the DNA TGTGCCAGCAACCTCGGGGGATTCGGAAACACCATATATTTT. Translated, it gives CASNLGGFGNTIYF.

This clonotype was detected many times. The chain employs TRBV20-1 and TRBJ2-1, with D perhaps TRBD1 (6 bases). The CDR3 spans 15 residues. Trimming stripped 2 bases from V and 7 bases from J, with 18 bases between. Germline lookup yields CDR1 DFQATT and CDR2 SNEGSKA (reference sequence). CDR3 loop: CSARFSDSSGNEQFF. CDR3 bases: TGCAGTGCTAGATTCTCGGACAGTTCTGGGAATGAGCAGTTCTTC.

This clonotype came up a few times. V and J are TRBV20-1 and TRBJ2-5; D gene uncertain. The CDR3 loop spans 13 amino acids. Germline V lookup: CDR1 DFQATT, CDR2 SNEGSKA (reference sequence). The germline V and J ends were trimmed by 5 bases and 1 base, with 11 bases remaining between them. This chain's CDR3 is CSAEGYFQETQYF. The CDR3, as DNA: TGCAGTGCTGAAGGGTACTTCCAAGAGACCCAGTACTTC.

The chain recombines TRBV7-2 with TRBJ2-2; possibly TRBD2 for D (5 bases). The ends were cut back, 5 bases at V and 2 bases at J, with 12 bases in the middle. Per the germline V gene, CDR1 is SGHTA and CDR2 is FQGNSA. The CDR3 contains 15 residues. CDR3 nucleotides: TGTGCCAGCAGCCCAGTCGAGGGTAACACCGGGGAGCTGTTTTTT. Translated: CASSPVEGNTGELFF.

This clonotype was recorded many times. The J gene is TRBJ1-1, the V gene TRBV20-1; D ambiguous. This CDR3 has 13 amino acids. V lost 0 bases to trimming and J lost 11 bases, with 16 bases between them. Germline values: CDR1 DFQATT, CDR2 SNEGSKA (reference sequence). The CDR3 coding sequence is TGCAGTGCTAGAGACCCGCGTGTTCCGTGGGCTTTCTTT. This translates into CSARDPRVPWAFF.

J is TRBJ1-5 and V is TRBV6-1; no clear D. Germline CDR1 MNHNS, CDR2 SASEGT. The germline V and J ends were trimmed by 5 bases and 2 bases, with 13 bases remaining between them. The CDR3 loop spans 15 amino acids. The CDR3, as DNA: TGTGCCAGCAGTTTCGGGTCCCTTGGCAATCAGCCCCAGCATTTT. Translated: CASSFGSLGNQPQHF.

This clonotype was counted at least ten times. The chain couples TRBV5-1 to TRBJ2-5; D is possibly TRBD1 (5 bases). In germline, CDR1 is SGHRS, CDR2 YFSETQ. Between the trimmed V and J ends, which lost 0 bases and 2 bases, there was a span of 8 bases. The CDR3 totals 14 residues. CDR3 region: CASSLGQNQETQYF. In nucleotides, the CDR3 is TGCGCCAGCAGCTTGGGACAGAATCAAGAGACCCAGTACTTC.

This clonotype was detected many times. The V gene is TRBV27, the J gene TRBJ2-5, with a weak D call TRBD2 (6 bases). Trimming stripped 2 bases from V and 5 bases from J, with 9 bases between. The CDR3 consists of 13 residues. CDR1 MNHEY and CDR2 SMNVEV come from the germline V gene (reference sequence). In nucleotides, the CDR3 is TGTGCCAGCAGTTTAGGGAGGCGGGAGACCCAGTACTTC. It is translated as CASSLGRRETQYF.

The chain employs TRBV3-1 and TRBJ2-3; D is possibly TRBD1 (5 bases). The CDR3 sequence is 17 residues long. Per germline, CDR1 LGHDT and CDR2 YNNKEL (reference sequence). V was trimmed by 0 bases and J by 2 bases, leaving 15 bases between them. CDR3: CASSQDLGHEFTDTQYF. CDR3 DNA: TGTGCCAGCAGCCAAGATCTAGGACACGAGTTCACAGATACGCAGTATTTT.

This clonotype was counted ten times or more. This chain links TRBV4-1 with TRBJ1-3; tentatively, D is TRBD1 (5 bases). The length of the CDR3 is 17 residues. Per germline, CDR1 MGHRA and CDR2 YSYEKL. Between the trimmed V and J ends, which lost 5 bases and 0 bases, there was a span of 17 bases. The CDR3 region is CASSSLSGGYSGNTIYF. For the CDR3, the DNA is TGCGCCAGCAGCTCCCTTAGCGGGGGGTACTCTGGAAACACCATATATTTT.

This clonotype is medium-sized. The chain joins TRBV10-3 to TRBJ1-1, with D possibly TRBD1 on 6 matching bases. V was pared by 3 bases and J by 5 bases, with 10 bases between. This CDR3 is 13 amino acids long. Germline V gene sequence: CDR1 ENHRY, CDR2 SYGVKD. The DNA of the CDR3 is TGTGCCATCAGTGACGGGGGCCATACTGAAGCTTTCTTT. Residues: CAISDGGHTEAFF.

In its sample, this clonotype was seen many times. The gene calls are TRBV27 and TRBJ1-2, with 9 bases aligning to TRBD1. Germline V gene data show CDR1 as MNHEY and CDR2 as SMNVEV (reference sequence). V shed 3 bases and J 8 bases; nucleotides not matched to a gene: 10. This CDR3 has 15 amino acids. CDR3 sequence (DNA): TGTGCCAGCAGTTTGGAGGGACAGGGCTATAGCGGCTACACCTTC. This encodes CASSLEGQGYSGYTF.

This clonotype was detected ten times or more. The V gene is TRBV18, the J gene TRBJ2-1; 15 bases agree with TRBD2. This CDR3 spans 16 amino acids. Trimming removed 3 bases from V and 9 bases from J; junction bases left unmatched: 6. The germline CDR1 and CDR2 sequences are KGHSH and LQKENI. The CDR3 sequence is CASSPWTSGGAGEQFF. CDR3 in DNA: TGTGCCAGCTCACCCTGGACTAGCGGGGGGGCCGGTGAGCAGTTCTTC.

This clonotype has ten or more counts. The V and J genes are TRBV10-1 and TRBJ1-4; D gene uncertain. Per germline, CDR1 WNHNN and CDR2 SYGVQD (reference sequence). Trimming took off 3 bases at V and 8 bases at J, with 4 bases between the two ends. The CDR3 extends over 11 amino acids. The CDR3 sequence is CASSDGEKLFF. The CDR3 DNA sequence: TGCGCCAGCAGTGATGGAGAAAAACTGTTTTTT.

This clonotype came up many times. The chain combines TRBV20-1 with TRBJ1-5; D remains unclear. Per germline, CDR1 DFQATT and CDR2 SNEGSKA (reference sequence). This CDR3 region has 14 residues. Deletions cut 3 bases from V and 0 bases from J, with 9 bases between. CDR3 nucleotides: TGCAGTGCTAGCCCCATTTATAGCAATCAGCCCCAGCATTTT. Translation gives CSASPIYSNQPQHF.

Relative to its sample, this clonotype is medium-sized (0.01 to 0.1%). The J gene is TRBJ2-6, the V gene TRBV27; 9 bases agree with TRBD1. V trimming: 6 bases; J trimming: 4 bases; junction bases outside the gene matches: 7. CDR3 length: 16 amino acids. The germline gives CDR1 MNHEY, CDR2 SMNVEV (reference sequence). DNA of the CDR3: TGTGCCAGCAGCGTAACAGGGGGCACGGGGGCCAACGTCCTGACTTTC. Translation: CASSVTGGTGANVLTF.

In this sample, this clonotype is medium-sized (0.01 to 0.1%). The chain is built from TRBV5-1 and TRBJ1-2; the match to TRBD1 covers 9 bases. CDR1 is SGHRS and CDR2 is YFSETQ in the germline V gene. Losses at the gene ends were 7 bases for V and 6 bases for J; bases not matched to a gene: 7. The CDR3 loop spans 13 amino acids. CDR3 nucleotides: TGCGCCAGCTCGGGACAGGGATGGAATGGCTACACCTTC. It yields the protein CASSGQGWNGYTF.